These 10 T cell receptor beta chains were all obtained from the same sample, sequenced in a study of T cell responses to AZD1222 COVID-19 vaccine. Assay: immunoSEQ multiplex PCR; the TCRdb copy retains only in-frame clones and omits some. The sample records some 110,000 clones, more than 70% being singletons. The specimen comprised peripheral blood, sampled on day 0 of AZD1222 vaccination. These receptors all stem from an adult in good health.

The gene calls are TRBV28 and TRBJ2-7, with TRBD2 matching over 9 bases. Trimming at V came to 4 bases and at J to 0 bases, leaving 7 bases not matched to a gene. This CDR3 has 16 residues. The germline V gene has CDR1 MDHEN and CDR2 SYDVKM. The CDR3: CASSSPTSGSSYEQYF. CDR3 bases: TGTGCCAGCAGTTCCCCGACTAGCGGAAGCTCCTACGAGCAGTACTTC.

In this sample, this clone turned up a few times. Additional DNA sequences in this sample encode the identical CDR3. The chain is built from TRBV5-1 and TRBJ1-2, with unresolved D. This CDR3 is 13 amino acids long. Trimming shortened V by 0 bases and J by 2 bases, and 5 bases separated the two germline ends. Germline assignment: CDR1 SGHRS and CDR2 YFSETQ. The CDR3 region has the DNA TGCGCCAGCAGCTTGGGGCAGAACTATGGCTACACCTTC. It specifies CASSLGQNYGYTF.

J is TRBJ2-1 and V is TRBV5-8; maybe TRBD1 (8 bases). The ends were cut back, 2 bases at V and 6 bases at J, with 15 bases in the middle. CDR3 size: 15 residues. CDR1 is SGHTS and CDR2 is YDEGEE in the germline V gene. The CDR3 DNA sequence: TGTGCCAGCAGCTTCGACAGGGGAGGGTCCAATGAGCAGTTCTTC. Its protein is CASSFDRGGSNEQFF.

The CDR3 DNA follows: TGTGCCAGCAGCCCAGGACAGATCGGTGAGCAGTTCTTC. Translating gives CASSPGQIGEQFF. V and J are TRBV14 and TRBJ2-1, with D possibly being TRBD1 (6 bases). Germline-derived CDR1 and CDR2 are SGHDN and FVKESK. V was clipped by 4 bases and J by 9 bases, with 13 bases between them. The CDR3 is made up of 13 amino acids.

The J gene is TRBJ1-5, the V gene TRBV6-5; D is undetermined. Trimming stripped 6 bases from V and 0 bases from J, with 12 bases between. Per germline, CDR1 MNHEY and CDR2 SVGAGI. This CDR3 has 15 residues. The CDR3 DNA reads TGTGCCAGCAGCCCCCTTTGGGGTAGCAATCAGCCCCAGCATTTT. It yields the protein CASSPLWGSNQPQHF.

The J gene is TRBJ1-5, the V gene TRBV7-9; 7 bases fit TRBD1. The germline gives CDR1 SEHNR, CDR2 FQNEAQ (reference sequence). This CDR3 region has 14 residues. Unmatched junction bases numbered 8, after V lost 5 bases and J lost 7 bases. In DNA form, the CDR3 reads TGTGCCAGCAGCCACAGGGGCGCGGGGCAGCCCCAGCATTTT. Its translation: CASSHRGAGQPQHF.

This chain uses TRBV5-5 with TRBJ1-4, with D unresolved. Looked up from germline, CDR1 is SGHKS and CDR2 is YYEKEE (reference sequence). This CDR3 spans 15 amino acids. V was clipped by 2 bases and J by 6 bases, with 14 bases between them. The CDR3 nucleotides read TGTGCCAGCAGCTTCGGACCGGCACTGGATGAAAAACTGTTTTTT. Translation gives CASSFGPALDEKLFF. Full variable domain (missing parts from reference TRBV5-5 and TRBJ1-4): DAGVTQSPTHLIKTRGQQVTLRCSPISGHKSVSWYQQVLGQGPQFIFQYYEKEERGRGNFPDRFSARQFPNYSSELNVNALLLGDSALYLCASSFGPALDEKLFFGSGTQLSVL.

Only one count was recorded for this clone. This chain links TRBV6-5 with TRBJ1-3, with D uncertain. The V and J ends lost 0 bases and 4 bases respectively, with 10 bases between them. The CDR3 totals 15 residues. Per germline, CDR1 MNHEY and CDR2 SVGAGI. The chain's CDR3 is CASSYSPASGNTIYF. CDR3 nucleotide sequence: TGTGCCAGCAGTTACTCCCCCGCATCAGGAAACACCATATATTTT.

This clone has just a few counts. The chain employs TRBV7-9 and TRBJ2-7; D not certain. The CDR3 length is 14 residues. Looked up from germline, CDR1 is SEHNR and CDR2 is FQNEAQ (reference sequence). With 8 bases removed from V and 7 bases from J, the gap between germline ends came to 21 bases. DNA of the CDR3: TGTGCCAGCTCCGAAGGTGGACCCTGGGGAGAGCAGTACTTC. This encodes CASSEGGPWGEQYF.

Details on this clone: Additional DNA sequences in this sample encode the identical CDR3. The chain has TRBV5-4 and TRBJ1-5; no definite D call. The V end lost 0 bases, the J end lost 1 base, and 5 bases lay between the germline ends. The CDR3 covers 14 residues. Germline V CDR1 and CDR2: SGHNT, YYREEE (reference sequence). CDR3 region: CASSLGGSNQPQHF. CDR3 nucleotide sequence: TGTGCCAGCAGCTTGGGAGGAAGCAATCAGCCCCAGCATTTT.